This TCR beta chain comes out of a study of CD8 T cells in Susac syndrome. Study findings and constraints: The study recognized that its TCR sequencing and HLA analysis covered a relatively small number of individuals.

The RNA input was about 0.45 to 1 ug, and it was reverse transcribed with random hexamers. An immunoSEQ multiplex PCR amplified TCR beta CDR3 over 54 Vbeta and 13 Jbeta. MiXCR was run by TCRdb on the immunoSEQ multiplex PCR reads, yielding one entry per CDR3 protein. This table holds some 170,000 distinct CDR3 sequences, 93% found once. Peripheral blood CD8+ and CD4+ T cells were profiled by TCR beta sequencing. CDR1 and CDR2 from the germline V gene are MGHRA and YSYEKL. V was clipped by 8 bases and J by 1 base; unmatched bases: 5. This CDR3 spans 14 amino acids. Turning to this clonotype: Its antigen is not known.

The receptor was derived from a human donor in good health. Sample: CD4+ T cells from PBMCs. The V and J genes are TRBV4-1 and TRBJ2-3, with 8 bases that match TRBD2. CDR3 protein: CASRSSGGTDTQYF. DNA of the CDR3: TGCGCCAGCCGGAGTAGCGGGGGCACAGATACGCAGTATTTT.